This entry features one TCR beta chain sequence. This sample was taken from a study of blood T cells in healthy people across ages. A sample-barcoded 5' primer and a J-beta primer mix were used in a second PCR of roughly 7 to 11 cycles. TCRdb re-called the 5' RACE reads with MiXCR, one entry per CDR3 protein. The sample yields about 1.4 million distinct CDR3 sequences, 45% to 70% seen once. This sequence was found in a man between 18 and 35 years old in good health. The source material was blood.

CDR3 DNA sequence: TGTGCCAGCAGCCTCCATTTGGGGGGAACTACGAGGAACACTGAAGCTTTCTTT. It yields the protein CASSLHLGGTTRNTEAFF. This chain joins TRBV7-2 and TRBJ1-1; perhaps TRBD1 as D (5 bases). With 5 bases removed from V and 1 base from J, the gap between germline ends came to 23 bases. Germline V gene data show CDR1 as SGHTA and CDR2 as FQGNSA. This CDR3 region has 18 residues.